Detailed here is one T cell receptor beta chain. These data come from a study of blood T cell repertoires in COVID-19. Produced via immunoSEQ multiplex PCR; TCRdb's table is partial and in-frame only. The top ten hold roughly 7.9% of the sample, which has 100,000 to 150,000 clones, around 77% seen once. CDR1 MNHNY and CDR2 SVGAGI come from the germline V gene (reference sequence). The V end lost 6 bases, the J end lost 3 bases, and 12 bases lay between the germline ends. There are 13 residues in the CDR3. The rearrangement links TRBV6-6 to TRBJ2-7; the D gene is possibly TRBD1 (6 bases). The sequence was collected from a human donor in a cohort sampled during active COVID-19. The sequencing input was peripheral blood. The CDR3 protein is CASRLDSRYEQYF. As DNA, the CDR3 is TGTGCCAGCAGACTGGACAGCCGCTACGAGCAGTACTTC.